One T cell receptor (beta chain) is described in this entry. The antigen remains undetermined. Some clones are missing from TCRdb's copy, which holds only in-frame ones; the method was immunoSEQ multiplex PCR. Of roughly 58,000 clones detected, about 85% appear once; the ten largest clones hold around 20%. The source of the sample is a study of T cell responses to AZD1222 COVID-19 vaccine. Study observations and caveats: Most donors were white British and more were female, and clonal diversity was possibly underestimated.

Germline V gene sequence: CDR1 SGHDT, CDR2 YYEEEE. This CDR3 comprises 12 residues. Trimming removed 0 bases at V and 4 bases at J, with 2 bases between. The source is an adult in good health. The V call is TRBV5-6, the J call TRBJ1-5, with D uncertain. Sample: peripheral blood, taken on day 0 of MenACWY control vaccination. CDR3 DNA: TGTGCCAGCAGCTTGGTAAATCAGCCCCAGCATTTT. Protein: CASSLVNQPQHF. Supplemented by reference TRBV5-6 and TRBJ1-5, the full variable domain reads DAGVTQSPTHLIKTRGQQVTLRCSPKSGHDTVSWYQQALGQGPQFIFQYYEEEERQRGNFPDRFSGHQFPNYSSELNVNALLLGDSALYLCASSLVNQPQHFGDGTRLSIL.